Presented here are 19 T cell receptor beta chains from one specimen sequenced in a study of T-cell reconstitution after alpha-beta-depleted transplantation in children. The library targeted TCRbeta and was prepared with unique molecular identifiers. TCRdb used MiXCR to reprocess the PCR reads, holding one entry per CDR3 protein. The sample carries about 590,000 distinct CDR3 sequences, approximately 12% recorded once. The sequencing here drew on PBMCs, mostly from graft donor cells, taken 360 days after TCRalphabeta/CD19-depleted stem cell transplant. The receptors originated from a male patient between 10 and 17 years old who had a stem cell transplant for acute myeloid leukemia, so the T cells may come from the graft donor.

This clonotype was seen only a few times. V and J are TRBV12-3 or TRBV12-4 and TRBJ2-7, with 13 bases fitting TRBD2. The CDR3 has 13 amino acids. Trimming removed 6 bases from V and 7 bases from J; junction bases left unmatched: 3. CDR3 coding DNA: TGTGCCAGCAGCCGACTAGCGGGAGGTGAGCAGTACTTC. This translates into CASSRLAGGEQYF.

This clonotype appeared a few times. The J gene is TRBJ2-7, the V gene TRBV20-1, with TRBD2 matching over 8 bases. Losses at the gene ends were 2 bases for V and 0 bases for J; bases not matched to a gene: 6. This CDR3 contains 15 residues. Germline CDR1 DFQATT, CDR2 SNEGSKA (reference sequence). CDR3 sequence: CSARPPTSVSYEQYF. Written as DNA, the CDR3 is TGCAGTGCTAGACCTCCGACTAGCGTCTCCTACGAGCAGTACTTC.

Only one count was recorded for this clonotype. The rearrangement uses TRBV28 and TRBJ2-3; the match to TRBD2 covers 8 bases. V lost 7 bases, J lost 0 bases, and 3 bases stayed unmatched. This CDR3 is built from 14 residues. From germline, CDR1 is MDHEN and CDR2 SYDVKM. The CDR3 region is CASIPSGSTDTQYF. CDR3 nucleotide sequence: TGTGCCAGCATTCCTAGCGGGAGCACAGATACGCAGTATTTT. The full variable domain, rest sourced from reference TRBV28 and TRBJ2-3, is DVKVTQSSRYLVKRTGEKVFLECVQDMDHENMFWYRQDPGLGLRLIYFSYDVKMKEKGDIPEGYSVSREKKERFSLILESASTNQTSMYLCASIPSGSTDTQYFGPGTRLTVL.

This clonotype has a handful of counts. The chain links TRBV11-1 to TRBJ2-3; 7 nucleotides align to TRBD2. V gave up 5 bases and J gave up 6 bases; unmatched junction bases: 20. This CDR3 is 18 amino acids long. CDR1 is SGHAT and CDR2 is FQDESV in the germline V gene (reference sequence). The CDR3 sequence is CASSPGGPGPRNRDTQYF. CDR3 coding DNA: TGTGCCAGCAGCCCGGGAGGTCCGGGGCCCAGAAATCGCGATACGCAGTATTTT.

This clonotype was observed a handful of times. V usage is TRBV29-1 and J usage is TRBJ2-2; the match to TRBD1 covers 12 bases. The V gene end was trimmed by 4 bases and the J gene end by 7 bases; junction bases not matched to a gene: 4. Looked up from germline, CDR1 is SQVTM and CDR2 is ANQGSEA. The CDR3 runs 14 residues. CDR3 nucleotide sequence: TGCAGCGTTGGGGACAGGGGGCATCGCGGGGAGCTGTTTTTT. Amino acid sequence: CSVGDRGHRGELFF.

The V call is TRBV12-3 or TRBV12-4, the J call TRBJ2-1, with 10 bases fitting TRBD2. The CDR3 loop spans 16 amino acids. The V gene end was trimmed by 1 base and the J gene end by 10 bases; junction bases not matched to a gene: 10. CDR3 bases: TGTGCCAGCAGTTTAGAACTAGCGGGGTCTTCGAAAGAGCAGTTCTTC. It specifies CASSLELAGSSKEQFF.

The V gene is TRBV29-1, the J gene TRBJ2-3, with D hard to call. Trimming left V 5 bases short and J 1 base short, with 10 bases between. This CDR3 spans 13 amino acids. Germline-derived CDR1 and CDR2 are SQVTM and ANQGSEA. DNA for the CDR3: TGCAGCGTTATCCGTGGCGGCACAGATACGCAGTATTTT. Translating gives CSVIRGGTDTQYF.

This clonotype was counted only a few times. V and J are TRBV28 and TRBJ2-3, with D tentatively TRBD2 (6 bases). The CDR3 is 17 amino acids. The germline V gene encodes CDR1 MDHEN and CDR2 SYDVKM. V dropped 6 bases and J dropped 0 bases, with 19 bases sitting between them. The CDR3 loop is CASRGKKRAFSTDTQYF. The CDR3 DNA reads as TGTGCCAGCAGGGGGAAGAAGCGGGCGTTTAGCACAGATACGCAGTATTTT.

This clonotype was picked up a small number of times. V usage is TRBV28 and J usage is TRBJ1-4, with no clear D. V lost 4 bases to trimming and J lost 6 bases, with 15 bases between them. Germline CDR1 reads MDHEN; CDR2 reads SYDVKM. The CDR3 has 15 residues. The CDR3 DNA is TGTGCCAGCAGTTCCCCCGCCCTGGGCGATGAAAAACTGTTTTTT. Encoded protein: CASSSPALGDEKLFF.

The CDR3 nucleotides are TGTGCCAGCAGCTTAGAGGGCGGGAGGCAAGAGACCCAGTACTTC. This codes for CASSLEGGRQETQYF. This sequence joins TRBV7-2 and TRBJ2-5, with 8 bases that match TRBD2. The V gene's germline CDR1 is SGHTA and CDR2 FQGNSA. Trimming removed 1 base from V and 2 bases from J; junction bases left unmatched: 3. CDR3 size: 15 residues. The full variable domain, with the rest looked up from reference TRBV7-2 and TRBJ2-5, is GAGVSQSPSNKVTEKGKDVELRCDPISGHTALYWYRQSLGQGLEFLIYFQGNSAPDKSGLPSDRFSAERTGGSVSTLTIQRTQQEDSAVYLCASSLEGGRQETQYFGPGTRLLVL.

The rearrangement joins TRBV7-9 to TRBJ2-3; D uncertain. Per the germline V gene, CDR1 is SEHNR and CDR2 is FQNEAQ (reference sequence). Trimming took 1 base from V and 6 from J, leaving 14 bases between them. This CDR3 is built from 15 residues. The CDR3 DNA sequence: TGTGCCAGCAGCTTAGGGGCCGGACCCTCGGATACGCAGTATTTT. Its translation: CASSLGAGPSDTQYF. Based on the CDR3 plus reference TRBV7-9 and TRBJ2-3, the full variable domain is DTGVSQNPRHKITKRGQNVTFRCDPISEHNRLYWYRQTLGQGPEFLTYFQNEAQLEKSRLLSDRFSAERPKGSFSTLEIQRTEQGDSAMYLCASSLGAGPSDTQYFGPGTRLTVL.

The rearrangement uses TRBV30 and TRBJ1-2, with D uncertain. The V end was cut by 3 bases, the J end by 8 bases, with 13 bases between. Germline CDR1 is GTSNPN and CDR2 is SVGIG (reference sequence). CDR3 length: 12 amino acids. DNA of the CDR3: TGTGCCTGGAGAGGCAGGCGGCAGGGCTACACCTTC. This encodes CAWRGRRQGYTF.

This clonotype was seen repeatedly, ten times or more. The J gene is TRBJ1-3, the V gene TRBV5-5; D is undetermined. The CDR3 has 13 amino acids. Germline CDR1 is SGHKS and CDR2 is YYEKEE (reference sequence). Trimming took 6 bases from V and 4 from J, leaving 11 bases between them. CDR3 sequence (DNA): TGTGCCAGCAACCGACCCGGGGGAAACACCATATATTTT. Its protein is CASNRPGGNTIYF. The whole variable domain, remainder taken from reference TRBV5-5 and TRBJ1-3, is DAGVTQSPTHLIKTRGQQVTLRCSPISGHKSVSWYQQVLGQGPQFIFQYYEKEERGRGNFPDRFSARQFPNYSSELNVNALLLGDSALYLCASNRPGGNTIYFGEGSWLTVV.

This clonotype was found a few times. This sequence joins TRBV7-8 and TRBJ2-5, with TRBD1 matching 7 bases. The V gene end was trimmed by 4 bases and the J gene end by 5 bases; junction bases not matched to a gene: 10. The CDR3 is made up of 15 amino acids. CDR1 SGHVS and CDR2 FQNEAQ come from the germline V gene. The CDR3 here is CASSSYRGTEETQYF. The CDR3 DNA reads as TGTGCCAGCAGCTCTTACAGGGGTACGGAGGAGACCCAGTACTTC.

This clonotype has ten or more counts. The V and J genes are TRBV28 and TRBJ2-3; D is possibly TRBD2 (5 bases). The CDR3 is 15 residues long. V lost 3 bases, J lost 0 bases, and 10 bases lay in between. Germline V gene lookup returns CDR1 MDHEN and CDR2 SYDVKM. The CDR3 region has the DNA TGTGCCAGCAGTTTGTGGGGAGTAAGCACAGATACGCAGTATTTT. Encoded protein: CASSLWGVSTDTQYF.

This clonotype was seen only a few times. V gene TRBV4-2 combines with J gene TRBJ1-2; possibly TRBD1 for D (5 bases). The V end lost 0 bases, the J end lost 7 bases, and 30 bases lay between the germline ends. The germline CDR1 and CDR2 sequences are LGHNA and YNFKEQ. The CDR3 spans 20 residues. DNA for the CDR3: TGTGCCAGCAGCCAAGACTGGGGCTCGCCACTGGGGAACCCCTTCTCTGGCTACACCTTC. Translation gives CASSQDWGSPLGNPFSGYTF.

The chain joins TRBV20-1 to TRBJ2-3; TRBD2 aligns across 11 bases. V was clipped by 1 base and J by 6 bases; unmatched bases: 6. There are 15 residues in the CDR3. Looked up from germline, CDR1 is DFQATT and CDR2 is SNEGSKA (reference sequence). CDR3 nucleotides: TGCAGTGCTAGAGTAGCGGGAGGGATCCGGGATACGCAGTATTTT. Translating it yields CSARVAGGIRDTQYF.

The genes are TRBV5-1 and TRBJ2-3, with a weak D call TRBD1 (6 bases). V dropped 4 bases and J dropped 5 bases, with 20 bases sitting between them. In germline, CDR1 is SGHRS, CDR2 YFSETQ. The CDR3 is 16 residues long. The CDR3 DNA reads as TGCGCCAGCAGCAAAGGACAGTCCCGGGTCCGAGATACGCAGTATTTT. Translation gives CASSKGQSRVRDTQYF.

J is TRBJ2-1 and V is TRBV29-1, with D unclear. V was shortened by 1 base and J by 4 bases, with 17 bases between the two germline ends. Germline V gives CDR1 SQVTM, CDR2 ANQGSEA. CDR3 length equals 16 residues. The CDR3 DNA is TGCAGCGTTGAAGGCGGCGAGCCCCCAATTTACAATGAGCAGTTCTTC. Translated: CSVEGGEPPIYNEQFF.